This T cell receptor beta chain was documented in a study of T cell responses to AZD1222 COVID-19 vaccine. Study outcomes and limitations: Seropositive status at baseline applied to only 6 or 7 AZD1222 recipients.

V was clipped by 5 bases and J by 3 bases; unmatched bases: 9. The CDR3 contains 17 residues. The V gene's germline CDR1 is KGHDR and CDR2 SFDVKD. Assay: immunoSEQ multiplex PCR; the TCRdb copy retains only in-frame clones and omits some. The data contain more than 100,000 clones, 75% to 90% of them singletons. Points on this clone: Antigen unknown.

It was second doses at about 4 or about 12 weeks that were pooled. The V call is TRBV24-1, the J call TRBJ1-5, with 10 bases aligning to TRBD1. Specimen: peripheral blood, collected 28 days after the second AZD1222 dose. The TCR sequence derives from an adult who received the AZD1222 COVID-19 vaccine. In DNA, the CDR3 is TGTGCCACCAGTGCCCGGACAGGGGGGTACGACAATCAGCCCCAGCATTTT. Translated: CATSARTGGYDNQPQHF.